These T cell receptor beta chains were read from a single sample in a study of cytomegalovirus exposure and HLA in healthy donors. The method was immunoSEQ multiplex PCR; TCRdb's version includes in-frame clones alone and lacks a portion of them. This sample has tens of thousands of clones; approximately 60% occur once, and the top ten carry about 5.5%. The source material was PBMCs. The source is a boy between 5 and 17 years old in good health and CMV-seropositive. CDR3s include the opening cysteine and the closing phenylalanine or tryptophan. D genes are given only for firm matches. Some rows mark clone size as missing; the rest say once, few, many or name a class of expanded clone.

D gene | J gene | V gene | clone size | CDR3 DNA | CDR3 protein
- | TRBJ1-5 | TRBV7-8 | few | TGTGCCAGCAGCGCAAGGGAGCAGCCCCAGCATTTT | CASSAREQPQHF
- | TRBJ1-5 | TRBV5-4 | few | TGTGCCAGCATTGGAGCCGGCAATCAGCCCCAGCATTTT | CASIGAGNQPQHF
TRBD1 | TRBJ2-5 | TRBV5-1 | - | TGCGCCAGCAGCCCGGACAGGGGGACGGAGACCCAGTACTTC | CASSPDRGTETQYF
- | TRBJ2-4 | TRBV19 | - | TGTGCCAGTAGTATTGGGCAGAAAAACATTCAGTACTTC | CASSIGQKNIQYF
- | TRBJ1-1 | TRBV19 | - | TGTGCCAGTAGTATAGCCCCCCTTACTATGAACACTGAAGCTTTCTTT | CASSIAPLTMNTEAFF
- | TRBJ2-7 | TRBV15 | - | TGTGCCACCAGCAGAGACCACCCTACCGTAAGCTCCTACGAGCAGTACTTC | CATSRDHPTVSSYEQYF
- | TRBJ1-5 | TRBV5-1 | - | TGCGCCAGCAGCTTGCAGGGAGGGAATCAGCCCCAGCATTTT | CASSLQGGNQPQHF
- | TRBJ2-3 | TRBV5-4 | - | TGTGCCAGCAGCCAGTCAGGGACAGATACGCAGTATTTT | CASSQSGTDTQYF
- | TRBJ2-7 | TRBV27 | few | TGTGCCAGCAGTTTAGCGTTTGGGGGGGCTCACCCCCTCTACTTC | CASSLAFGGAHPLYF
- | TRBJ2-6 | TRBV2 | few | TGTGCCAGCAGTGAAGACCCAGGGTCTGGGGCCAACGTCCTGACTTTC | CASSEDPGSGANVLTF
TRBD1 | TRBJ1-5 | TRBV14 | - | TGTGCCAGCAGCCAAGGGTACGGGACAGCCATCAATCAGCCCCAGCATTTT | CASSQGYGTAINQPQHF
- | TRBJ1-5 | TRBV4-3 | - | TGCGCCAGCAGCCAAGACAGGGGTCAGCCCCAGCATTTT | CASSQDRGQPQHF
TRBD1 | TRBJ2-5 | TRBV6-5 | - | TGTGCCAGCAGTTACTCCCGGACAGGTCCAGAGACCCAGTACTTC | CASSYSRTGPETQYF
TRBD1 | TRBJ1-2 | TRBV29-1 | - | TGCAGCGTTGATGGGGACAGGGGTGACTATGGCTACACCTTC | CSVDGDRGDYGYTF
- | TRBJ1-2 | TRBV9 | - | TGTGCCAGCAGCCCCTCCGAGGGACACCTCTATGGCTACACCTTC | CASSPSEGHLYGYTF
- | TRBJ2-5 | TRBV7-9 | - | TGTGCCAGCAGCTTTGTACCCGGGTCTCAAGAGACCCAGTACTTC | CASSFVPGSQETQYF
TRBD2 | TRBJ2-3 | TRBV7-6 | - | TGTGCCAGCAGCTTCGGGCGGGGGGGGACAGATACGCAGTATTTT | CASSFGRGGTDTQYF
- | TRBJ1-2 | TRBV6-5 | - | TGTGCCAGCAGTACTGGGGGGTATGGCTACACCTTC | CASSTGGYGYTF
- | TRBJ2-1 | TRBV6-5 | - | TGTGCCAGCAGCCGAGGAGAGGGGGTTTACAATGAGCAGTTCTTC | CASSRGEGVYNEQFF
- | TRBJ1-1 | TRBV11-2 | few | TGTGCCAGCAGCTTAGAATTGGGGGCCACTGAAGCTTTCTTT | CASSLELGATEAFF
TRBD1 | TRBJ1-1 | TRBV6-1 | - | TGTGCCAGCAGCGGCCCGACAGGGAGCGCTGAAGCTTTCTTT | CASSGPTGSAEAFF
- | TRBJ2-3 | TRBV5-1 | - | TGCGCCAGCAGCTTCCCAGCGGGTCTCACAGATACGCAGTATTTT | CASSFPAGLTDTQYF
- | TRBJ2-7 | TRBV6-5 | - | TGTGCCAGCCGGGAAGGAGGGAGGTCGGACGAGCAGTACTTC | CASREGGRSDEQYF
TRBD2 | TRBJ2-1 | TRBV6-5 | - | TGTGCCAGCAGTAAGCGGGGCCTGCGGTCTGAGCAGTTCTTC | CASSKRGLRSEQFF
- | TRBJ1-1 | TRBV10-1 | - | TGCGCCAGCAGGAGCCAGGCGAACACTGAAGCTTTCTTT | CASRSQANTEAFF
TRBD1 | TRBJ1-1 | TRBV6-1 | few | TGTGCCAGCAGTGAAACAGGGGTCATTGAAGCTTTCTTT | CASSETGVIEAFF
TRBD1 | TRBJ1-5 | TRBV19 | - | TGTGCCAGTACCCCATTTATGGGACAGGTTGAATCTTGGGGCAATCAGCCCCAGCATTTT | CASTPFMGQVESWGNQPQHF
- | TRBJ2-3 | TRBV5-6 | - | TGTGCCAGCAGCTTGGGGCGGGGGCTGCTCACAGATACGCAGTATTTT | CASSLGRGLLTDTQYF